This entry lists 25 T cell receptor beta chains sequenced from one sample in a study of low-dose radiotherapy and immunotherapy resistance in tumors. As to time point: after trial treatment. Regarding treatment: LDRT plus nivolumab, ipilimumab, low-dose cyclophosphamide and aspirin (RACIN trial). TRAV and TRBV primers primed cDNA for both TCRalpha and TCRbeta. It was with a constant-region primer and a V-primer adapter that TCRs were amplified over approximately 18 PCR cycles. One entry per CDR3 protein, called by TCRdb with MiXCR from the reads. The sample includes 35,000 to 45,000 distinct CDR3 sequences, approximately 26% of them seen just once. This specimen consisted of PBMCs, obtained after low-dose radiotherapy plus immunotherapy. Receptors originate from a male donor with prostate cancer.

This clonotype was detected ten times or more. This sequence joins TRBV20-1 and TRBJ2-2; 7 bases agree with TRBD1. With 5 bases clipped from V and 3 bases from J, the junction kept 6 bases outside the gene matches. The CDR3 sequence is 14 residues long. The germline V gene encodes CDR1 DFQATT and CDR2 SNEGSKA (reference sequence). The CDR3 DNA sequence: TGCAGTGCTCAAGGGGGCAGGGACACCGGGGAGCTGTTTTTT. This codes for CSAQGGRDTGELFF.

This clonotype turned up a few times. V gene TRBV18 combines with J gene TRBJ2-5; 8 bases are shared with TRBD2. V lost 0 bases, J lost 0 bases, and 6 bases stayed unmatched. Germline CDR1 reads KGHSH; CDR2 reads LQKENI. The CDR3 spans 17 residues. CDR3 protein: CASSPPTSGRYQETQYF. For the CDR3, the DNA is TGTGCCAGCTCACCACCCACTAGCGGAAGGTACCAAGAGACCCAGTACTTC.

With regard to this clonotype: A far larger clone is off by one base, so a read error is likely. V is TRBV5-6 and J is TRBJ2-7, with TRBD2 matching 11 bases. Germline lookup yields CDR1 SGHDT and CDR2 YYEEEE. The CDR3 runs 16 residues. After removal of 4 bases from V and 7 bases from J, the junction contained 13 bases not matched to a gene. The CDR3 region is CASSAELAGAFNEQYF. The CDR3 DNA reads as TGTGCCAGCAGCGCGGAACTAGCGGGAGCTTTTAATGAGCAGTACTTC.

Many counts were recorded for this clonotype. The gene calls are TRBV28 and TRBJ1-1, with D tentatively TRBD1 (5 bases). Trimming stripped 9 bases from V and 4 bases from J, with 9 bases between. The CDR3 runs 11 residues. Germline CDR1 and CDR2: MDHEN and SYDVKM. The CDR3 here is CASQGSTEAFF. The CDR3 nucleotides are TGTGCCAGTCAGGGTAGCACTGAAGCTTTCTTT. Drawing the rest from reference TRBV28 and TRBJ1-1, the complete variable domain is DVKVTQSSRYLVKRTGEKVFLECVQDMDHENMFWYRQDPGLGLRLIYFSYDVKMKEKGDIPEGYSVSREKKERFSLILESASTNQTSMYLCASQGSTEAFFGQGTRLTVV.

This clonotype was recorded at least ten times. The chain has TRBV12-3 or TRBV12-4 and TRBJ1-2; D gene ambiguous. This CDR3 has 15 amino acids. The germline V and J ends were trimmed by 2 bases and 1 base, with 11 bases remaining between them. CDR3 nucleotide sequence: TGTGCCAGCAGTTTATCTGGAAGGAATAACTATGGCTACACCTTC. Translating it yields CASSLSGRNNYGYTF.

This clonotype appeared many times. V usage is TRBV29-1 and J usage is TRBJ2-7; 7 nucleotides agree with TRBD1. Germline V gene lookup returns CDR1 SQVTM and CDR2 ANQGSEA. This CDR3 is built from 14 residues. Unmatched junction bases numbered 10, after V lost 2 bases and J lost 6 bases. CDR3 nucleotide sequence: TGCAGCGTTGAACAGAATGACAGGGTCGGCGAGCAGTACTTC. As protein: CSVEQNDRVGEQYF.

The J gene is TRBJ2-7, the V gene TRBV28, with a weak D call TRBD2 (5 bases). This CDR3 spans 15 amino acids. Trimming pared 1 base from V and 2 bases from J, leaving 12 bases between. The germline CDR1 and CDR2 sequences are MDHEN and SYDVKM. This CDR3 is CASSLLGGGAYEQYF. CDR3 in DNA: TGTGCCAGCAGTTTATTAGGCGGAGGAGCCTACGAGCAGTACTTC.

Many counts were recorded for this clonotype. This rearrangement joins TRBV6-2 or TRBV6-3 to TRBJ2-1, with D possibly TRBD2 on 5 matching bases. The CDR3 length is 14 residues. The germline V and J ends were trimmed by 5 bases and 4 bases, with 12 bases remaining between them. CDR1 and CDR2 from the germline V gene are MNHEY and SVGEGT. The CDR3 DNA reads TGTGCCAGCAGTGACCCGACTAATTACAATGAGCAGTTCTTC. Its protein product is CASSDPTNYNEQFF.

This clonotype was seen repeatedly, ten times or more. J is TRBJ2-1 and V is TRBV9; D is ambiguous. The CDR3 has 13 amino acids. Trimming removed 0 bases at V and 8 bases at J, with 9 bases between. Germline CDR1 is SGDLS and CDR2 is YYNGEE. CDR3 protein: CASSVVPQYEQFF. Written as DNA, the CDR3 is TGTGCCAGCAGCGTAGTGCCACAGTATGAGCAGTTCTTC.

This clonotype showed up many times. The chain employs TRBV6-1 and TRBJ1-5; TRBD1 is a possible D gene (6 bases). CDR3 size: 18 residues. Trimming took off 1 base at V and 1 base at J, with 17 bases between the two ends. Germline assignment: CDR1 MNHNS and CDR2 SASEGT. This chain's CDR3 is CASSEVRGGAFSNQPQHF. Written as DNA, the CDR3 is TGTGCCAGCAGTGAAGTGAGGGGGGGCGCTTTCAGCAATCAGCCCCAGCATTTT.

The V and J genes are TRBV9 and TRBJ2-2; D gene ambiguous. The V gene's germline CDR1 is SGDLS and CDR2 YYNGEE. V was pared by 4 bases and J by 0 bases, with 10 bases between. The CDR3 length is 15 residues. The CDR3 sequence is CASSPLRTNTGELFF. CDR3 coding DNA: TGTGCCAGCAGCCCCCTACGGACGAACACCGGGGAGCTGTTTTTT.

This clonotype showed up many times. This rearrangement joins TRBV11-2 to TRBJ2-7; the D gene is possibly TRBD2 (5 bases). With 0 bases removed from V and 5 bases from J, the gap between germline ends came to 14 bases. The CDR3 sequence is 15 residues long. Germline V gene lookup returns CDR1 SGHAT and CDR2 FQNNGV. The CDR3 is CASSLDDLGSDEQYF. The CDR3 coding sequence is TGTGCCAGCAGCTTAGATGACCTGGGTAGCGACGAGCAGTACTTC.

At least ten counts were recorded for this clonotype. This chain connects TRBV3-1 to TRBJ2-4; D remains ambiguous. CDR3 length: 13 amino acids. Germline V lookup: CDR1 LGHDT, CDR2 YNNKEL (reference sequence). V was cut by 1 base and J by 4 bases, with 5 bases left in between. The CDR3, as DNA: TGTGCCAGCAGCCAAGGCCAGAAAAACATTCAGTACTTC. Amino acids: CASSQGQKNIQYF.

This clonotype has only one observation. A read error is the likely source, as a far larger clone sits one nucleotide away. This rearrangement joins TRBV3-1 to TRBJ1-1; TRBD1 matches 8 bases. Per the germline V gene, CDR1 is LGHDT and CDR2 is YNNKEL (reference sequence). This CDR3 has 13 amino acids. V shed 6 bases, J shed 4 bases, and the junction held 4 bases outside the gene matches. This CDR3 reads CASSMDRATEAFF. CDR3 nucleotide sequence: TGTGCCAGCAGTATGGACAGGGCCACTGAAGCTTTCTTT.

This clonotype was detected many times. The chain combines TRBV11-2 with TRBJ2-5; TRBD2 matches at 9 bases. With 4 bases clipped from V and 5 bases from J, the junction kept 11 bases outside the gene matches. The germline V gene encodes CDR1 SGHAT and CDR2 FQNNGV. CDR3 length equals 16 residues. CDR3 bases: TGTGCCAGCAGCTCAAAGGCGGGGGGGCCAAGGGAGACCCAGTACTTC. It encodes CASSSKAGGPRETQYF.

This clonotype was observed at least ten times. V and J are TRBV27 and TRBJ2-5; unclear D gene. In germline, CDR1 is MNHEY, CDR2 SMNVEV (reference sequence). CDR3 size: 10 residues. V shed 5 bases and J shed 13 bases, with 11 bases lying between them. The CDR3: CASSPTNSYF. CDR3 DNA: TGTGCCAGCAGTCCAACGAATTCGTACTTC.

In its sample, this clonotype was seen a few times. The genes are TRBV7-9 and TRBJ1-1; TRBD1 is a possible D gene (6 bases). The CDR3 loop spans 16 amino acids. V dropped 5 bases and J dropped 5 bases, with 21 bases sitting between them. Germline values: CDR1 SEHNR, CDR2 FQNEAQ (reference sequence). The CDR3 spells CASSTQEGGRWTEAFF. CDR3 DNA sequence: TGTGCCAGCAGCACCCAAGAAGGGGGGCGATGGACTGAAGCTTTCTTT.

This chain uses TRBV15 with TRBJ2-1; the match to TRBD2 covers 8 bases. V shed 2 bases, J shed 6 bases, and the junction held 9 bases outside the gene matches. The germline V gene has CDR1 LNHNV and CDR2 YYDKDF (reference sequence). The CDR3 loop spans 16 amino acids. The CDR3 protein is CATSRRGLVGVNEQFF. CDR3 DNA sequence: TGTGCCACCAGCAGAAGGGGACTAGTCGGAGTCAATGAGCAGTTCTTC.

The chain has TRBV12-3 or TRBV12-4 and TRBJ1-2; TRBD1 might be the D (5 bases). V lost 3 bases, J lost 8 bases, and 10 bases lay in between. The CDR3 covers 12 residues. DNA of the CDR3: TGTGCCAGCAGTTTGGCCAGGGACGGCTACACCTTC. This encodes CASSLARDGYTF.

Turning to this clonotype: A far bigger clonotype differs at one base, so this is likely a read error. V is TRBV5-1 and J is TRBJ2-5; a weak D match, TRBD1 (6 bases). From germline, CDR1 is SGHRS and CDR2 YFSETQ. V gave up 1 base and J gave up 11 bases, with 24 bases separating them. The CDR3 sequence is 16 residues long. In nucleotides, the CDR3 is TGCGCCAGCAGCTTGCTAGCCACAGGGTCATCCAATGAGCAGTACTTC. It translates to CASSLLATGSSNEQYF.

In this sample, this clonotype turned up a few times. V usage is TRBV19 and J usage is TRBJ2-5, with a possible D match to TRBD2 (7 bases). Per the germline V gene, CDR1 is LNHDA and CDR2 is SQIVND (reference sequence). The CDR3 runs to 14 residues. V shed 8 bases and J shed 1 base, with 14 bases lying between them. CDR3: CASRPGGPQETQYF. As DNA, the CDR3 is TGTGCCAGTCGACCGGGGGGCCCCCAAGAGACCCAGTACTTC.

There are many counts of this clonotype. This chain joins TRBV5-1 and TRBJ1-2; 7 bases are shared with TRBD1. CDR1 is SGHRS, CDR2 YFSETQ, per germline. V lost 4 bases and J lost 5; bases outside the gene matches: 11. This CDR3 is 15 amino acids long. The CDR3 DNA sequence: TGCGCCAGCAGCATGACAGGGTGGGGTGAATATGGCTACACCTTC. It is translated as CASSMTGWGEYGYTF.

A few counts support this clonotype. Germline and junction disagree at one end, which may indicate a read error. The chain joins TRBV5-8 to TRBJ2-5; D gene ambiguous. Germline V gives CDR1 SGHTS, CDR2 YDEGEE. The CDR3 length is 11 residues. The CDR3 nucleotides are TGTGCCAGCAGCTTGGGCACCCCCCAGCACTTC. As protein: CASSLGTPQHF. The full variable domain, in which reference TRBV5-8 and TRBJ2-5 provide the parts outside the CDR3, is EAGVTQSPTHLIKTRGQQATLRCSPISGHTSVYWYQQALGLGLQFLLWYDEGEERNRGNFPPRFSGRQFPNYSSELNVNALELEDSALYLCASSLGTPQHFGPGTRLLVL.

This clonotype has a count of ten or more. The chain combines TRBV28 with TRBJ2-1; 9 nucleotides agree with TRBD2. CDR3 length equals 15 residues. Trimming at V came to 6 bases and at J to 6 bases, leaving 9 bases not matched to a gene. CDR1 MDHEN and CDR2 SYDVKM come from the germline V gene. The CDR3 reads CASSQGLAYINEQFF. In DNA form, the CDR3 reads TGTGCCAGCAGCCAGGGACTAGCTTACATCAATGAGCAGTTCTTC.

This clonotype was observed at least ten times. This chain connects TRBV7-8 to TRBJ2-5; D possibly uses TRBD1 or TRBD2 (5 bases each). Germline V gene lookup returns CDR1 SGHVS and CDR2 FQNEAQ. Deletions cut 5 bases from V and 5 bases from J, with 9 bases between. The CDR3 totals 12 residues. CDR3 loop: CASSRDRETQYF. In DNA form, the CDR3 reads TGTGCCAGCAGCCGGGACCGCGAGACCCAGTACTTC.